This T cell receptor (beta chain) was observed in a study of CD8+ T cells in alopecia areata. This clone was counted ten times or more. What it binds is not known. Treatment: oral pan-JAK inhibitor, 5-10 mg twice daily. Following RNA extraction, reverse transcription yielded cDNA that acted as the sequencing template. The assay was immunoSEQ multiplex PCR, and TCRdb's table has in-frame clones only and misses some. The table has more than 95,000 clones, around 63% seen once; the top ten hold around 5.7%. The study's findings and limits: Scalp clonality, together with expanded CD8+ clones among the top 100, fell significantly with tofacitinib.

This TCR came from a human donor with alopecia areata. Specimen: CD4+ T cells sorted from blood, collected at week 4, from a patient treated with tofacitinib.

This CDR3 is CASSEQGGGTEAFF. The DNA of the CDR3 is TGTGCCAGCAGTGAGCAGGGAGGGGGAACTGAAGCTTTCTTT. The chain has TRBV6-1 and TRBJ1-1; tentatively, D is TRBD1 (6 bases). Germline-derived CDR1 and CDR2 are MNHNS and SASEGT. The CDR3 runs to 14 residues. Trimming shortened V by 3 bases and J by 5 bases, and 13 bases separated the two germline ends.